These 15 T cell receptor beta chains share one sample of origin, sequenced in a study of CD8+ T cells in alopecia areata (dated by TCRdb to the late 2010s). What the time point label conveys for this sample: around 4 weeks on oral tofacitinib. According to the study, the label for this sample's treatment or condition signals: oral pan-JAK inhibitor, 5-10 mg twice daily. The library was built by means of the immunoSEQ multiplex PCR assay. For TCR sequencing, RNA was extracted from every sample and reverse transcribed into cDNA to serve as template. This immuneACCESS table, as held by TCRdb, lists in-frame sequences with V and J called but not all clones. Of the missing ones, under half trace to an unresolved V gene in checked studies; the others have no known cause. For this sample there are 100,000 to 150,000 clones; less than 75% appear just once. Approximately 29% of the sample is held by the ten biggest clonotypes.

Source: CD8+ T cells sorted from blood, taken at week 4, from a patient treated with tofacitinib. These receptor sequences come from a human donor with alopecia areata.

The chain carries TRBV13 and TRBJ2-3; D uncertain. Trimming shortened V by 5 bases and J by 0 bases, and 6 bases separated the two germline ends. CDR1 is PRHDT, CDR2 FYEKMQ, per germline (reference sequence). The CDR3 is 13 residues long. For the CDR3, the DNA is TGTGCCAGCAGCCCCGACAGCACAGATACGCAGTATTTT. Translated, it gives CASSPDSTDTQYF.

The rearrangement uses TRBV30 and TRBJ2-2, with 10 bases that match TRBD1. V lost 5 bases and J lost 5; bases outside the gene matches: 5. The germline CDR1 and CDR2 sequences are GTSNPN and SVGIG (reference sequence). This CDR3 comprises 14 residues. In DNA form, the CDR3 reads TGTGCCTGGGCCGGGACAGGGGCTACCGGGGAGCTGTTTTTT. It specifies CAWAGTGATGELFF. The complete variable domain, with remaining parts taken from reference TRBV30 and TRBJ2-2, reads SQTIHQWPATLVQPVGSPLSLECTVEGTSNPNLYWYRQAAGRGLQLLFYSVGIGQISSEVPQNLSASRPQDRQFILSSKKLLLSDSGFYLCAWAGTGATGELFFGEGSRLTVL.

The chain carries TRBV5-1 and TRBJ1-1; D may be TRBD1 (6 bases). The ends were cut back, 4 bases at V and 4 bases at J, with 17 bases in the middle. The CDR3 has 15 residues. Germline V lookup: CDR1 SGHRS, CDR2 YFSETQ. CDR3 DNA: TGCGCCAGCAGCGCACCGGGACAATCTTCCACTGAAGCTTTCTTT. Amino acid sequence: CASSAPGQSSTEAFF.

The chain uses TRBV30 and TRBJ1-2; the D is unclear. The CDR3 consists of 13 residues. Looked up from germline, CDR1 is GTSNPN and CDR2 is SVGIG (reference sequence). V gave up 0 bases and J gave up 4 bases, with 9 bases separating them. CDR3 sequence: CAWSVNLGYGYTF. CDR3 nucleotide sequence: TGTGCCTGGAGTGTAAACCTGGGCTATGGCTACACCTTC.

The CDR3 protein is CASTGTSGGETQYF. The CDR3, as DNA: TGTGCCAGCACCGGGACTAGCGGGGGGGAGACCCAGTACTTC. The chain uses TRBV2 and TRBJ2-5; 15 bases are shared with TRBD2. Trimming cost V 7 bases and J 5 bases; bases outside gene matches: 2. The CDR3 has 14 amino acids. Germline V gene data show CDR1 as SNHLY and CDR2 as FYNNEI. The variable domain in full, completed from reference TRBV2 and TRBJ2-5, reads EPEVTQTPSHQVTQMGQEVILRCVPISNHLYFYWYRQILGQKVEFLVSFYNNEISEKSEIFDDQFSVERPDGSNFTLKIRSTKLEDSAMYFCASTGTSGGETQYFGPGTRLLVL.

Only one count was recorded for this clone. The identical CDR3 is also encoded by other nucleotide sequences in the sample. This chain uses TRBV30 with TRBJ1-1, with unresolved D. Germline lookup yields CDR1 GTSNPN and CDR2 SVGIG (reference sequence). V dropped 2 bases and J dropped 0 bases, with 7 bases sitting between them. This CDR3 is 13 amino acids long. CDR3 region: CAWSRTVNTEAFF. CDR3 coding DNA: TGTGCCTGGAGTAGGACTGTGAACACTGAAGCTTTCTTT.

The chain is built from TRBV5-1 and TRBJ2-7; no clear D. The V end lost 5 bases, the J end lost 2 bases, and 14 bases lay between the germline ends. The CDR3 totals 14 residues. Germline V lookup: CDR1 SGHRS, CDR2 YFSETQ. CDR3 sequence (DNA): TGCGCCAGCAGTCCCGGGTCAATCACCTACGAGCAGTACTTC. Its translation is CASSPGSITYEQYF.

A few counts support this clone. The chain is built from TRBV4-2 and TRBJ2-7, with 15 nucleotides matching TRBD2. The CDR3 covers 18 residues. Trimming at V came to 5 bases and at J to 3 bases, leaving 11 bases not matched to a gene. The germline V gene encodes CDR1 LGHNA and CDR2 YNFKEQ. This CDR3 reads CASSDPGTSGGSDYEQYF. The CDR3 DNA is TGTGCCAGCAGCGACCCCGGGACTAGCGGGGGGTCAGACTACGAGCAGTACTTC.

The chain combines TRBV7-9 with TRBJ1-1; no clear D gene. V gave up 2 bases and J gave up 0 bases, with 4 bases separating them. The CDR3 loop spans 13 amino acids. Per germline, CDR1 SEHNR and CDR2 FQNEAQ (reference sequence). CDR3 DNA sequence: TGTGCCAGCAGCTTATATGTGAACACTGAAGCTTTCTTT. The encoded protein is CASSLYVNTEAFF.

This chain links TRBV29-1 with TRBJ1-2; a weak D match, TRBD1 (5 bases). The CDR3 is 13 residues long. CDR1 is SQVTM and CDR2 is ANQGSEA in the germline V gene. Trimming pared 6 bases from V and 3 bases from J, leaving 14 bases between. CDR3 bases: TGCAGCGTGGGGGTACCAAACCACTATGGCTACACCTTC. Its protein is CSVGVPNHYGYTF.

This chain links TRBV28 with TRBJ1-1; D perhaps matches TRBD1 (6 bases). The CDR3 has 13 amino acids. The ends were cut back, 2 bases at V and 6 bases at J, with 10 bases in the middle. Germline-derived CDR1 and CDR2 are MDHEN and SYDVKM. The CDR3 DNA sequence: TGTGCCAGCAGTTTACAGGGGCTCTCTGAAGCTTTCTTT. Protein sequence: CASSLQGLSEAFF.

This clone was detected only once. The V call is TRBV11-3, the J call TRBJ2-1; D not resolved. CDR3 length equals 12 residues. CDR1 is SGHNT, CDR2 YENEEA, per germline. Between the trimmed V and J ends, which lost 1 base and 6 bases, there was a span of 4 bases. CDR3 bases: TGTGCCAGCAGCTTAGGCCGCAATGAGCAGTTCTTC. Translating it yields CASSLGRNEQFF.

The chain combines TRBV14 with TRBJ2-7, with unresolved D. Germline lookup yields CDR1 SGHDN and CDR2 FVKESK. Trimming pared 0 bases from V and 2 bases from J, leaving 14 bases between. The CDR3 has 16 residues. CDR3 coding DNA: TGTGCCAGCAGCCAAGATACCGACGGTTCCCCCTACGAGCAGTACTTC. Translated: CASSQDTDGSPYEQYF.

The chain combines TRBV13 with TRBJ2-7; D is perhaps TRBD2 (7 bases). Per germline, CDR1 PRHDT and CDR2 FYEKMQ (reference sequence). Trimming took 0 bases from V and 5 from J, leaving 20 bases between them. The length of the CDR3 is 17 residues. The CDR3 region has the DNA TGTGCCAGCAGCTTAGGGCGGGGGACACGGCCCTTAGACGAGCAGTACTTC. It translates to CASSLGRGTRPLDEQYF.

The CDR3 nucleotides are TGTGCCTGGATCCCAGGGAGGAATGAAAAACTGTTTTTT. It is translated as CAWIPGRNEKLFF. This chain uses TRBV30 with TRBJ1-4, with D possibly TRBD1 on 5 matching bases. CDR3 length: 13 amino acids. Germline CDR1 reads GTSNPN; CDR2 reads SVGIG (reference sequence). Between the trimmed V and J ends, which lost 4 bases and 5 bases, there was a span of 11 bases.